Presented here are 27 T cell receptor beta chains from one specimen sequenced in a study of neurological immune-mediated disorders. TCRdb redid the calling of the 5' RACE reads with MiXCR, one entry per CDR3 protein. The data hold about 58,000 distinct CDR3 sequences, with 3% to 4% observed a single time. The sample was PBMCs. The source is a woman aged 55-69 years with multiple sclerosis.

At least ten counts were recorded for this clonotype. This chain links TRBV10-2 with TRBJ2-3; D remains unclear. Germline values: CDR1 WSHSY, CDR2 SAAADI. The germline V and J ends were trimmed by 6 bases and 0 bases, with 10 bases remaining between them. The CDR3 covers 14 residues. DNA of the CDR3: TGCGCCAGCAGATATAGCCTTAGCACAGATACGCAGTATTTT. The encoded protein is CASRYSLSTDTQYF.

This clonotype was counted ten times or more. The CDR3 coding sequence is TGTGCCAGCAGTGAGCGGGGGGCCGACTACGAGCAGTACTTC. Amino acids: CASSERGADYEQYF. The chain uses TRBV2 and TRBJ2-7, with TRBD2 identical over 8 bases. Germline V lookup: CDR1 SNHLY, CDR2 FYNNEI. This CDR3 is 14 amino acids long. V lost 3 bases to trimming and J lost 3 bases; unmatched junction nucleotides: 4.

Ten or more counts support this clonotype. The gene calls are TRBV7-8 and TRBJ2-7; D assignment may be TRBD1 or TRBD2 (5 bases each). Germline lookup yields CDR1 SGHVS and CDR2 FQNEAQ. The CDR3 is 15 amino acids. V was pared by 4 bases and J by 4 bases, with 17 bases between. The CDR3 nucleotides read TGTGCCAGCAGCTCCATAGCTAGAGGGGAATACGAGCAGTACTTC. Translated, it gives CASSSIARGEYEQYF. The full variable domain, in which reference TRBV7-8 and TRBJ2-7 provide the parts outside the CDR3, is GAGVSQSPRYKVAKRGQDVALRCDPISGHVSLFWYQQALGQGPEFLTYFQNEAQLDKSGLPSDRFFAERPEGSVSTLKIQRTQQEDSAVYLCASSSIARGEYEQYFGPGTRLTVT.

This clonotype was counted at least ten times. The gene calls are TRBV5-1 and TRBJ1-2, with D possibly being TRBD1 (5 bases). Per germline, CDR1 SGHRS and CDR2 YFSETQ. The germline V and J ends were trimmed by 4 bases and 4 bases, with 11 bases remaining between them. CDR3 length: 13 residues. CDR3 coding DNA: TGCGCCAGCAGCGCGGGACGGACCTATGGCTACACCTTC. It yields the protein CASSAGRTYGYTF.

This clonotype was detected many times. This chain joins TRBV5-5 and TRBJ2-1; 7 bases are shared with TRBD1. J gave up 8 bases and V 2 bases, and 4 bases lay outside the gene matches. Germline CDR1 reads SGHKS; CDR2 reads YYEKEE (reference sequence). The CDR3 contains 13 residues. The CDR3 sequence: CASSFTGDDEQFF. The CDR3 bases are TGTGCCAGCAGCTTCACAGGGGACGATGAGCAGTTCTTC.

This clonotype was seen a handful of times. The rearrangement joins TRBV6-2 or TRBV6-3 to TRBJ2-1; D gene ambiguous. CDR3 length: 11 amino acids. V was cut by 2 bases and J by 10 bases, with 6 bases left in between. CDR1 and CDR2 from the germline V gene are MNHEY and SVGEGT. CDR3 amino acids: CASSYPSEQFF. Here the CDR3 DNA reads TGTGCCAGCAGTTACCCGTCAGAGCAGTTCTTC.

This clonotype has at least ten counts. In DNA form, the CDR3 reads TGTGCCAGCAGGAAGAGCACAGATACGCAGTATTTT. Its protein is CASRKSTDTQYF. J is TRBJ2-3 and V is TRBV12-3 or TRBV12-4; D is ambiguous. This CDR3 has 12 amino acids. V shed 6 bases and J shed 0 bases, with 4 bases lying between them.

The sample holds many counts of this clonotype. The chain links TRBV5-1 to TRBJ2-7, with TRBD1 matching 9 bases. Germline V gene data show CDR1 as SGHRS and CDR2 as YFSETQ. Trimming at V came to 0 bases and at J to 4 bases, leaving 5 bases not matched to a gene. CDR3 length equals 15 residues. The DNA of the CDR3 is TGCGCCAGCAGCTTGGAGACAGGGGGTGTTTACGAGCAGTACTTC. It codes for CASSLETGGVYEQYF.

This clonotype was found many times. The chain's CDR3 is CSVVYPQGIYEQYF. The CDR3 region has the DNA TGCAGCGTTGTATACCCACAGGGGATCTACGAGCAGTACTTC. The genes are TRBV29-1 and TRBJ2-7, with 7 bases aligning to TRBD1. Germline lookup yields CDR1 SQVTM and CDR2 ANQGSEA. CDR3 length equals 14 residues. V dropped 4 bases and J dropped 3; count of bases not matched to a gene: 9.

This clonotype has just a few counts. V and J are TRBV12-3 or TRBV12-4 and TRBJ1-2, with TRBD1 matching over 10 bases. This CDR3 is 14 amino acids long. V was clipped by 8 bases and J by 7 bases; unmatched bases: 10. The CDR3 DNA reads TGTGCCAGCGCAAACCACGGGGACAGGGGTGGCTACACCTTC. Amino acid sequence: CASANHGDRGGYTF.

This clonotype was recorded at least ten times. J is TRBJ2-4 and V is TRBV2; D is uncertain. V was trimmed by 6 bases and J by 1 base, leaving 10 bases between them. The CDR3 is 14 residues long. Germline CDR1 and CDR2: SNHLY and FYNNEI. The chain's CDR3 is CASRAELAKNIQYF. CDR3 DNA: TGTGCCAGCAGAGCCGAGCTGGCCAAAAACATTCAGTACTTC.

This clonotype has a count of ten or more. The J gene is TRBJ2-5, the V gene TRBV7-9; possible D gene TRBD2, 5 bases. This CDR3 contains 15 residues. V was clipped by 1 base and J by 4 bases, with 13 bases between them. CDR1 is SEHNR and CDR2 is FQNEAQ in the germline V gene (reference sequence). CDR3 DNA: TGTGCCAGCAGCTTAGGGCCGACGGGGTTAGAGACCCAGTACTTC. The encoded protein is CASSLGPTGLETQYF.

This clonotype was recorded many times. The J gene is TRBJ2-2, the V gene TRBV4-3; 8 bases are a match to TRBD2. Germline V gene data show CDR1 as LGHNA and CDR2 as YSLEER. The CDR3 loop spans 18 amino acids. V was pared by 0 bases and J by 5 bases, with 11 bases of the junction left unmatched. The CDR3: CASSQEVYRGGSTGELFF. In nucleotides, the CDR3 is TGCGCCAGCAGCCAAGAAGTTTATCGGGGGGGTTCGACCGGGGAGCTGTTTTTT.

This clonotype was seen many times. V is TRBV20-1 and J is TRBJ2-1; D not resolved. Germline-derived CDR1 and CDR2 are DFQATT and SNEGSKA (reference sequence). There are 12 residues in the CDR3. Between the trimmed V and J ends, which lost 3 bases and 5 bases, there was a span of 8 bases. This CDR3 is CSARYRNNEQFF. In nucleotides, the CDR3 is TGCAGTGCTAGGTATAGGAACAATGAGCAGTTCTTC.

This clonotype showed up many times. This rearrangement joins TRBV7-2 to TRBJ2-3; 8 positions match TRBD1. Per germline, CDR1 SGHTA and CDR2 FQGNSA. This CDR3 comprises 14 residues. Losses at the gene ends were 4 bases for V and 6 bases for J; bases not matched to a gene: 6. The DNA of the CDR3 is TGTGCCAGCAGCTCCTCAACAGGGGGGGATACGCAGTATTTT. Its translation is CASSSSTGGDTQYF.

The chain has TRBV29-1 and TRBJ1-3, with no clear D. The CDR3 length is 15 residues. Between the trimmed V and J ends, which lost 3 bases and 0 bases, there was a span of 12 bases. Germline V CDR1 and CDR2: SQVTM, ANQGSEA. The CDR3 DNA reads as TGCAGCGTTGATTTGCCAGGCACCTCTGGAAACACCATATATTTT. Protein sequence: CSVDLPGTSGNTIYF.

This clonotype is medium-sized by share. The chain employs TRBV28 and TRBJ2-7; D is unresolved. Trimming pared 2 bases from V and 3 bases from J, leaving 8 bases between. Germline-derived CDR1 and CDR2 are MDHEN and SYDVKM. The CDR3 covers 13 residues. The CDR3 DNA reads as TGTGCCAGCAGTTTAGCGGTAAGCTACGAGCAGTACTTC. The encoded protein is CASSLAVSYEQYF.

This clonotype has a count of ten or more. The chain recombines TRBV29-1 with TRBJ1-1; possibly TRBD1 for D (5 bases). Germline loops: CDR1 SQVTM, CDR2 ANQGSEA. The CDR3 consists of 13 residues. The V gene lost 8 bases and the J gene lost 9 bases, with 22 bases spanning the gap. The CDR3 spells CSHYRGERIKAFF. The CDR3 DNA follows: TGCAGCCACTATCGAGGGGAGCGTATCAAAGCTTTCTTT.

Ten or more counts support this clonotype. DNA of the CDR3: TGTGCCAGTAGGGGGCTTGAAACTGAAGCTTTCTTT. Translating gives CASRGLETEAFF. The chain employs TRBV12-3 or TRBV12-4 and TRBJ1-1, with TRBD1 identical over 7 bases. Trimming removed 9 bases from V and 5 bases from J; junction bases left unmatched: 6. The CDR3 runs to 12 residues.

This clonotype has at least ten counts. This chain joins TRBV5-1 and TRBJ2-3, with TRBD2 matching 10 bases. Germline CDR1 is SGHRS and CDR2 is YFSETQ. The CDR3 sequence is 17 residues long. The ends lost 0 bases at V and 5 bases at J; junction bases unmatched: 9. The CDR3: CASSLGLAGIFKDTQYF. DNA of the CDR3: TGCGCCAGCAGCTTGGGACTAGCGGGTATCTTCAAAGATACGCAGTATTTT.

This clonotype was seen repeatedly, ten times or more. This sequence joins TRBV10-3 and TRBJ2-7; D gene unclear. Trimming stripped 8 bases from V and 6 bases from J, with 5 bases between. The germline CDR1 and CDR2 sequences are ENHRY and SYGVKD. The CDR3 has 9 amino acids. CDR3 loop: CAIWREQYF. Written as DNA, the CDR3 is TGTGCCATCTGGCGCGAGCAGTACTTC.

This clonotype appeared many times. The rearrangement uses TRBV19 and TRBJ1-1, with D tentatively TRBD1 (5 bases). The CDR3 is 14 residues long. V was shortened by 2 bases and J by 5 bases, with 12 bases between the two germline ends. Germline V gene lookup returns CDR1 LNHDA and CDR2 SQIVND (reference sequence). The CDR3 spells CASSISGGRTEAFF. The CDR3 DNA sequence: TGTGCCAGTAGTATATCCGGGGGACGTACTGAAGCTTTCTTT. The variable domain in full, with the rest retrieved from reference TRBV19 and TRBJ1-1, is DGGITQSPKYLFRKEGQNVTLSCEQNLNHDAMYWYRQDPGQGLRLIYYSQIVNDFQKGDIAEGYSVSREKKESFPLTVTSAQKNPTAFYLCASSISGGRTEAFFGQGTRLTVV.

This clonotype was picked up many times. This chain links TRBV5-1 with TRBJ1-1; D uncertain. V was clipped by 5 bases and J by 1 base, with 9 bases between them. CDR1 and CDR2 from the germline V gene are SGHRS and YFSETQ. The CDR3 is made up of 13 amino acids. The CDR3 protein is CASRVQANTEAFF. CDR3 DNA: TGCGCCAGCAGAGTGCAGGCGAACACTGAAGCTTTCTTT. Combining the CDR3 with reference TRBV5-1 and TRBJ1-1 gives the whole variable domain KAGVTQTPRYLIKTRGQQVTLSCSPISGHRSVSWYQQTPGQGLQFLFEYFSETQRNKGNFPGRFSGRQFSNSRSEMNVSTLELGDSALYLCASRVQANTEAFFGQGTRLTVV.

This clonotype was observed a few times. The rearrangement uses TRBV28 and TRBJ1-4, with D hard to call. From germline, CDR1 is MDHEN and CDR2 SYDVKM. This CDR3 is built from 14 residues. V lost 6 bases, J lost 8 bases, and 16 bases lay in between. CDR3 residues: CASSPSTVWEKLFF. For the CDR3, the DNA is TGTGCCAGCAGCCCCTCCACAGTCTGGGAAAAACTGTTTTTT.

In this sample, this clonotype turned up many times. The chain couples TRBV5-1 to TRBJ2-7; D not resolved. CDR1 and CDR2 from the germline V gene are SGHRS and YFSETQ. The CDR3 spans 14 residues. The ends were cut back, 0 bases at V and 3 bases at J, with 10 bases in the middle. CDR3 nucleotide sequence: TGCGCCAGCAGCTTGGCGGGCCTTAACTACGAGCAGTACTTC. Encoded protein: CASSLAGLNYEQYF.

This clonotype was picked up many times. V is TRBV4-3 and J is TRBJ2-5; TRBD1 is a possible D gene (6 bases). Per germline, CDR1 LGHNA and CDR2 YSLEER. The ends were cut back, 0 bases at V and 5 bases at J, with 13 bases in the middle. The CDR3 loop spans 15 amino acids. The CDR3, as DNA: TGCGCCAGCAGCCAAGATCAGGGGTTATGGGAGACCCAGTACTTC. Amino acids: CASSQDQGLWETQYF.

As regards this clonotype: A much larger clone lies one base from this, so it may be a read error. The rearrangement links TRBV20-1 to TRBJ2-7; maybe TRBD1 (6 bases). There are 12 residues in the CDR3. Germline-derived CDR1 and CDR2 are DFQATT and SNEGSKA (reference sequence). CDR3: CDTPGQSNEQYF. CDR3 in DNA: TGCGACACCCCGGGACAATCCAACGAGCAGTACTTC.